These 27 T cell receptor beta chains came from one sample sequenced in a study of blood T cell repertoires in COVID-19. Clones were read by immunoSEQ multiplex PCR, and TCRdb kept only the in-frame ones, dropping some. The sample holds hundreds of thousands of clones, 70% to 90% seen once. Sample: PBMCs or T cells enriched from blood (not recorded which). The receptor source for this set is a woman aged 18 to 35 who had been exposed to COVID-19.

The gene calls are TRBV7-9 and TRBJ2-7; 7 nucleotides agree with TRBD1. Trimming took 0 bases from V and 8 from J; bases not matched to a gene: 4. The CDR3 totals 13 residues. Germline V CDR1 and CDR2: SEHNR, FQNEAQ (reference sequence). The CDR3 sequence: CASSLAPGGKQYF. CDR3 DNA: TGTGCCAGCAGCTTAGCGCCAGGGGGAAAGCAGTACTTC.

The chain carries TRBV4-1 and TRBJ2-7; tentative D call: TRBD1 (5 bases). Germline V gives CDR1 MGHRA, CDR2 YSYEKL. V was pared by 1 base and J by 0 bases, with 13 bases between. The CDR3 consists of 16 residues. CDR3 residues: CASSQVMGQVSYEQYF. The CDR3 DNA sequence: TGCGCCAGCAGCCAAGTGATGGGGCAGGTCTCCTACGAGCAGTACTTC.

This clone has just a few counts. This chain uses TRBV7-2 with TRBJ1-2; D might be TRBD1 (6 bases). The germline CDR1 and CDR2 sequences are SGHTA and FQGNSA. Trimming took off 4 bases at V and 8 bases at J, with 23 bases between the two ends. The CDR3 is made up of 16 amino acids. The CDR3 nucleotides read TGTGCCAGCAGCTCGAGGCGAAGGGGGGGCGATTGGGGCTACACCTTC. Translated: CASSSRRRGGDWGYTF.

The CDR3 bases are TGTGCCAGCAGTCCGATCAAGACAGGGGGCAGCCAGCCCCAGCATTTT. Protein sequence: CASSPIKTGGSQPQHF. The chain joins TRBV6-6 to TRBJ1-5, with 10 bases aligning to TRBD1. V was pared by 5 bases and J by 7 bases, with 11 bases of the junction left unmatched. The CDR3 consists of 16 residues. Germline assignment: CDR1 MNHNY and CDR2 SVGAGI (reference sequence).

This CDR3 reads CASSLAGAGTDTQYF. CDR3 nucleotides: TGTGCCAGTAGCCTAGCGGGGGCGGGCACAGATACGCAGTATTTT. The chain recombines TRBV19 with TRBJ2-3; 10 bases align to TRBD2. The germline V gene encodes CDR1 LNHDA and CDR2 SQIVND (reference sequence). The CDR3 has 15 residues. J gave up 1 base and V 6 bases, and 4 bases lay outside the gene matches.

The CDR3 here is CASSFLGQGSNSPLHF. The CDR3 region has the DNA TGTGCCAGCAGTTTCCTAGGACAGGGCTCAAATTCACCCCTCCACTTT. The chain combines TRBV27 with TRBJ1-6; 8 positions agree with TRBD1. J was trimmed by 7 bases and V by 3 bases; bases with no gene match: 8. Germline lookup yields CDR1 MNHEY and CDR2 SMNVEV (reference sequence). There are 16 residues in the CDR3.

V gene TRBV3-1 (or the pseudogene TRBV3-2) combines with J gene TRBJ1-1; 7 nucleotides line up with TRBD1. The CDR3 runs 15 residues. Germline loops: CDR1 LGHDT, CDR2 YNNKEL (reference sequence). V lost 4 bases, J lost 2 bases, and 7 bases stayed unmatched. The DNA for the CDR3 is TGTGCCAGCAGCCGGTTCAGACAGGGCAACACTGAAGCTTTCTTT. This sequence encodes CASSRFRQGNTEAFF.

There are a few counts of this clone. The J gene is TRBJ1-1, the V gene TRBV14; no reliable D call. CDR3 length: 17 amino acids. With 1 base removed from V and 0 bases from J, the gap between germline ends came to 15 bases. CDR1 and CDR2 from the germline V gene are SGHDN and FVKESK. In DNA form, the CDR3 reads TGTGCCAGCAGCCAAGTCCTCTACGGTGCCATGAACACTGAAGCTTTCTTT. It translates to CASSQVLYGAMNTEAFF.

Here the CDR3 DNA reads TGTGCCAGCATCCGAGGGACTAGCGGTAGCACAGATACGCAGTATTTT. This translates into CASIRGTSGSTDTQYF. The chain uses TRBV9 and TRBJ2-3, with 11 nucleotides matching TRBD2. This CDR3 is 16 amino acids long. The germline gives CDR1 SGDLS, CDR2 YYNGEE. J gave up 0 bases and V 6 bases, and 6 bases lay outside the gene matches.

This clone was recorded only once. The genes are TRBV14 and TRBJ2-2, with D maybe TRBD1 (6 bases). Germline CDR1 reads SGHDN; CDR2 reads FVKESK. V was pared by 0 bases and J by 4 bases, with 15 bases between. This CDR3 comprises 17 residues. The CDR3 is CASSQETGPMGTGELFF. CDR3 sequence (DNA): TGTGCCAGCAGCCAAGAGACAGGTCCTATGGGCACCGGGGAGCTGTTTTTT.

This chain connects TRBV21-1 to TRBJ2-4; TRBD1 is the table's D call and was not checked against the DNA. TRBV21-1 is listed as a pseudogene. This CDR3 has 14 amino acids. CDR3 in DNA: TGTGCCAGCAGCCAACGACAGGGGGCGGGCATTCAGTACTTC. Protein sequence: CASSQRQGAGIQYF.

This chain links TRBV6-6 with TRBJ2-5, with TRBD2 as a possible D gene (6 bases). The ends were cut back, 1 base at V and 4 bases at J, with 10 bases in the middle. Germline CDR1 MNHNY, CDR2 SVGAGI (reference sequence). The CDR3 contains 14 residues. The CDR3 DNA is TGTGCCAGCAGTTACTTCGGAGGGGCAGAGACCCAGTACTTC. Encoded protein: CASSYFGGAETQYF.

The chain couples TRBV28 to TRBJ1-2; TRBD1 matches 9 bases. V was pared by 6 bases and J by 4 bases, with 6 bases of the junction left unmatched. In germline, CDR1 is MDHEN, CDR2 SYDVKM. CDR3 size: 14 residues. CDR3 sequence reads: CASSRQGGAYGYTF. In DNA, the CDR3 is TGTGCCAGCAGCCGACAGGGGGGTGCCTATGGCTACACCTTC.

The rearrangement links TRBV6-5 to TRBJ1-4; TRBD1 might be the D (5 bases). V lost 6 bases and J 4 bases, leaving 15 bases between the germline ends. This CDR3 region has 15 residues. Germline-derived CDR1 and CDR2 are MNHEY and SVGAGI. CDR3 sequence: CASSPGGTDNEKLFF. The CDR3 nucleotides are TGTGCCAGCAGCCCCGGGGGGACGGATAATGAAAAACTGTTTTTT.

The rearrangement joins TRBV27 to TRBJ2-4, with D tentatively TRBD2 (7 bases). CDR3 length equals 15 residues. CDR1 and CDR2 (germline): MNHEY, SMNVEV (reference sequence). Trimming cost V 6 bases and J 5 bases, with 17 bases left between them. CDR3 protein: CASSLRGGLENIQYF. The CDR3 coding sequence is TGTGCCAGCAGCCTGAGGGGGGGCCTCGAAAACATTCAGTACTTC.

This clone was found once. The chain uses TRBV7-8 and TRBJ2-7, with 9 bases identical to TRBD1. Germline CDR1 is SGHVS and CDR2 is FQNEAQ. This CDR3 has 13 amino acids. Trimming cost V 7 bases and J 7 bases; bases outside gene matches: 8. CDR3 bases: TGTGCCAGCACCCTACAGGGGGCTGGGGAGCAGTACTTC. Its protein is CASTLQGAGEQYF.

The chain combines TRBV20-1 with TRBJ1-3, with TRBD1 matching 7 bases. The CDR3 length is 15 residues. Losses at the gene ends were 3 bases for V and 0 bases for J; bases not matched to a gene: 5. CDR1 is DFQATT and CDR2 is SNEGSKA in the germline V gene (reference sequence). The CDR3 loop is CSASRDRISGNTIYF. The CDR3 nucleotides read TGCAGTGCTAGTCGGGACAGAATCTCTGGAAACACCATATATTTT.

This clone was seen once. The chain couples TRBV15 to TRBJ2-1, with a possible D match to TRBD1 (6 bases). Trimming took off 2 bases at V and 2 bases at J, with 10 bases between the two ends. The CDR3 has 15 amino acids. CDR1 and CDR2 from the germline V gene are LNHNV and YYDKDF (reference sequence). The CDR3 here is CATSRNTGTYNEQFF. CDR3 sequence (DNA): TGTGCCACCAGCAGAAATACAGGGACCTACAATGAGCAGTTCTTC.

The chain recombines TRBV6-5 with TRBJ2-1; possible D gene TRBD2, 6 bases. The length of the CDR3 is 14 residues. V was shortened by 6 bases and J by 9 bases, with 18 bases between the two germline ends. Germline V lookup: CDR1 MNHEY, CDR2 SVGAGI. Written as DNA, the CDR3 is TGTGCCAGCAGCCAGGTAGGGGCCGGGAGTGAGCAGTTCTTC. Residues: CASSQVGAGSEQFF.

The V gene is TRBV28, the J gene TRBJ2-7; 9 bases are shared with TRBD2. The CDR3 spans 15 residues. Germline assignment: CDR1 MDHEN and CDR2 SYDVKM. J gave up 4 bases and V 1 base, and 5 bases lay outside the gene matches. Here the CDR3 reads CASSLSLAGEYEQYF. The CDR3 DNA reads TGTGCCAGCAGTTTATCGTTAGCGGGAGAGTACGAGCAGTACTTC.

The chain couples TRBV18 to TRBJ1-3, with TRBD1 matching 8 bases. The CDR3 covers 21 residues. The trim removed 3 bases at V and 2 bases at J, leaving 21 bases unmatched. Germline CDR1 and CDR2: KGHSH and LQKENI. The CDR3 coding sequence is TGTGCCAGCTCACCCCTAGGAGGGGCAGGGGGCCCCCGGCCCACTGGAAACACCATATATTTT. Protein sequence: CASSPLGGAGGPRPTGNTIYF.

The J gene is TRBJ1-5, the V gene TRBV27; D is perhaps TRBD1 (5 bases). This CDR3 is built from 16 residues. Germline V gene data show CDR1 as MNHEY and CDR2 as SMNVEV (reference sequence). Trimming removed 6 bases from V and 3 bases from J, with 18 bases in between. The CDR3 sequence is CASRVSRGGLNQPQHF. CDR3 bases: TGTGCCAGCAGGGTATCCCGGGGGGGTCTCAATCAGCCCCAGCATTTT.

V and J are TRBV6-5 and TRBJ1-6, with D possibly matching TRBD1 (5 bases). V lost 9 bases, J lost 9 bases, and 15 bases lay in between. Looked up from germline, CDR1 is MNHEY and CDR2 is SVGAGI. This CDR3 is 13 amino acids long. The DNA of the CDR3 is TGTGCCAGTATGAGAGGGGAGGCTTCACCCCTCCACTTT. Amino acid sequence: CASMRGEASPLHF.

The chain has TRBV19 and TRBJ1-1; D is perhaps TRBD1 (6 bases). V gave up 5 bases and J gave up 1 base, with 11 bases separating them. The V gene's germline CDR1 is LNHDA and CDR2 SQIVND (reference sequence). This CDR3 contains 14 residues. CDR3 loop: CASSAQTGNTEAFF. The CDR3 coding sequence is TGTGCCAGTAGTGCCCAGACAGGGAACACTGAAGCTTTCTTT.

This chain uses TRBV18 with TRBJ2-5; 8 bases agree with TRBD1. The CDR3 totals 13 residues. CDR1 and CDR2 from the germline V gene are KGHSH and LQKENI. V was pared by 4 bases and J by 2 bases, with 0 bases of the junction left unmatched. CDR3 protein: CASSRQGQETQYF. DNA of the CDR3: TGTGCCAGCTCACGACAGGGGCAAGAGACCCAGTACTTC.

V is TRBV18 and J is TRBJ2-7, with TRBD1 matching 9 bases. CDR1 KGHSH and CDR2 LQKENI come from the germline V gene. V dropped 3 bases and J dropped 2; count of bases not matched to a gene: 5. The CDR3 consists of 15 residues. CDR3 coding DNA: TGTGCCAGCTCACCTCGACAGGGGGGAACCTACGAGCAGTACTTC. It translates to CASSPRQGGTYEQYF.

DNA of the CDR3: TGTGCCAGCAGCGGAAGGGACAGGGCGAACTACGAGCAGTACTTC. Encoded protein: CASSGRDRANYEQYF. The chain has TRBV7-2 and TRBJ2-7; TRBD1 aligns across 9 bases. V lost 5 bases, J lost 3 bases, and 8 bases stayed unmatched. Germline lookup yields CDR1 SGHTA and CDR2 FQGNSA. There are 15 residues in the CDR3.